This T cell receptor beta chain was recorded in a study of cytomegalovirus exposure and HLA in healthy donors. The PCR was carried out with 60 Vbeta primers and 13 Jbeta primers. Libraries were prepared by immunoSEQ multiplex PCR; TCRdb keeps only in-frame clonotypes and omits some of them. The sample has 150,000 to 200,000 clones; roughly 71% are singletons. The V gene lost 4 bases and the J gene lost 5 bases, with 12 bases spanning the gap. Germline CDR1 SGDLS, CDR2 YYNGEE. The CDR3 is 14 amino acids. Study-wide results and limits: Earlier analysis found most TCR beta V segments productive about 90% or about 30% of the time. The majority of TCR sequences were rare, yet some public TCRs appeared in many donors.

As concerns this clone: Its target is not known.

The clonotype was recovered from a girl between 10 and 17 years old in good health and CMV-seronegative. The sequencing input was PBMCs. J is TRBJ1-4 and V is TRBV9; D is ambiguous. For the CDR3, the DNA is TGTGCCAGCAGCTTCCGGGATCGAAATGAAAAACTGTTTTTT. Its protein is CASSFRDRNEKLFF. Complete variable domain (other parts from reference TRBV9 and TRBJ1-4): DSGVTQTPKHLITATGQRVTLRCSPRSGDLSVYWYQQSLDQGLQFLIQYYNGEERAKGNILERFSAQQFPDLHSELNLSSLELGDSALYFCASSFRDRNEKLFFGSGTQLSVL.